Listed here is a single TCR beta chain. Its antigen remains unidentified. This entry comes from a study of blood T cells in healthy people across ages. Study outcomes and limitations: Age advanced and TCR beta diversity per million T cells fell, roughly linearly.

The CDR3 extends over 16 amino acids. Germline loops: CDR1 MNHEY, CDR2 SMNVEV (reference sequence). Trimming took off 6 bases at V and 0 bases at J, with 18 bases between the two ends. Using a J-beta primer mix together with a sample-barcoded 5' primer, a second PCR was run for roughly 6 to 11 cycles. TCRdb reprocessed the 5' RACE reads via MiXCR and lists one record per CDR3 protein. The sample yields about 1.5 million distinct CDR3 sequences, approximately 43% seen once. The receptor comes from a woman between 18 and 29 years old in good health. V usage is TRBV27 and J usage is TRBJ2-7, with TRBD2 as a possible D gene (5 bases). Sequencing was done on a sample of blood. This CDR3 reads CASSPAGLWSSYEQYF. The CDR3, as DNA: TGTGCCAGCAGCCCCGCCGGACTTTGGAGCTCCTACGAGCAGTACTTC.